The 9 T cell receptor beta chains below all came from one sample that was sequenced in a study of technical replicates of blood from several donors. Produced via immunoSEQ multiplex PCR; TCRdb's table is partial and in-frame only. This sample has about 100,000 clones, with around 96% found just once. Sequencing was performed on T cells isolated from PBMCs. These receptor sequences come from a human donor in good health.

The rearrangement joins TRBV4-1 to TRBJ2-1; TRBD2 matches 12 bases. The CDR3 extends over 17 amino acids. Germline V gene lookup returns CDR1 MGHRA and CDR2 YSYEKL. Losses at the gene ends were 2 bases for V and 5 bases for J; bases not matched to a gene: 7. DNA of the CDR3: TGCGCCAGCAGCCAAAAGTTACTAGCGGGGGGTCACAATGAGCAGTTCTTC. Translated, it gives CASSQKLLAGGHNEQFF.

The CDR3 is CAIKEAPNTEAFF. The CDR3 DNA is TGTGCCATCAAAGAGGCCCCGAACACTGAAGCTTTCTTT. V and J are TRBV10-3 and TRBJ1-1, with D unresolved. The CDR3 length is 13 residues. CDR1 is ENHRY, CDR2 SYGVKD, per germline. Trimming took 7 bases from V and 1 from J, leaving 10 bases between them.

The chain joins TRBV29-1 to TRBJ2-3; D may be TRBD2 (6 bases). This CDR3 region has 14 residues. CDR1 is SQVTM and CDR2 is ANQGSEA in the germline V gene. V lost 4 bases and J lost 6, with 17 bases in between. CDR3 amino acids: CSVAGGPAGDTQYF. CDR3 bases: TGCAGCGTTGCCGGGGGACCTGCGGGGGATACGCAGTATTTT.

J is TRBJ2-7 and V is TRBV29-1; D is possibly TRBD1 (6 bases). V shed 4 bases and J shed 1 base, with 14 bases lying between them. This CDR3 is built from 14 residues. Germline V gene lookup returns CDR1 SQVTM and CDR2 ANQGSEA. The DNA of the CDR3 is TGCAGCGTTGTAAACAGGGATGGATCCTACGAGCAGTACTTC. Protein sequence: CSVVNRDGSYEQYF.

J is TRBJ1-5 and V is TRBV6-1, with 8 bases aligning to TRBD1. Per germline, CDR1 MNHNS and CDR2 SASEGT. Trimming at V came to 2 bases and at J to 6 bases, leaving 12 bases not matched to a gene. The CDR3 is made up of 17 amino acids. The CDR3 DNA reads as TGTGCCAGCAGTGAACTGGTATCCGGACAGGGATTTCAGCCCCAGCATTTT. Translated: CASSELVSGQGFQPQHF.

The chain's CDR3 is CASSARSHTDTQYF. CDR3 bases: TGCGCCAGCAGCGCTAGGAGTCACACAGATACGCAGTATTTT. This sequence joins TRBV4-1 and TRBJ2-3; D not certain. The CDR3 consists of 14 residues. CDR1 is MGHRA and CDR2 is YSYEKL in the germline V gene. Between the trimmed V and J ends, which lost 5 bases and 2 bases, there was a span of 11 bases.

V is TRBV7-9 and J is TRBJ1-4; TRBD1 might be the D (5 bases). Germline assignment: CDR1 SEHNR and CDR2 FQNEAQ (reference sequence). The CDR3 is 13 amino acids. Between the trimmed V and J ends, which lost 5 bases and 11 bases, there was a span of 15 bases. The CDR3 DNA sequence: TGTGCCAGCAGCCCCGTCGCTGGGGGGAAACTGTTTTTT. Protein sequence: CASSPVAGGKLFF.

V is TRBV19 and J is TRBJ2-7, with 13 bases fitting TRBD2. CDR1 is LNHDA, CDR2 SQIVND, per germline (reference sequence). Germline trimming cut 6 bases from V and 4 bases from J; bases unmatched to any gene: 3. This CDR3 has 14 residues. CDR3: CASSGGLAGYEQYF. CDR3 coding DNA: TGTGCCAGTAGCGGGGGACTAGCGGGATACGAGCAGTACTTC.

This chain links TRBV19 with TRBJ2-7; 12 nucleotides align to TRBD2. With V trimmed by 6 bases and J by 0 bases, 3 bases remained unmatched. The CDR3 has 15 residues. From germline, CDR1 is LNHDA and CDR2 SQIVND (reference sequence). The CDR3 loop reads CASRVTSGSSYEQYF. The CDR3 region has the DNA TGTGCCAGTAGGGTGACTAGCGGGAGCTCCTACGAGCAGTACTTC.